What follows are 14 T cell receptor beta chains derived from one specimen sequenced in a study of regulatory T cells in long-lasting Graves disease. Noted time point: newly diagnosed GD, antithyroid drugs for less than 3 months. Researchers made the TCR library from RNA that was extracted from PBMCs. TCR beta libraries were built with iRepertoire HTBI primers and Arm-PCR of CDR3 regions. Each CDR3 protein is one row after TCRdb ran MiXCR on the multiplex PCR reads. The repertoire holds about 440,000 distinct CDR3 sequences, with around 17% as singletons. The data also belong to a second study, concerning T cells in Graves' hyperthyroidism and ophthalmopathy.

This sample comprised peripheral blood mononuclear cells (PBMCs), obtained at new diagnosis, from a patient treated with antithyroid drugs. The receptors were sampled from a woman younger than 35 with Graves disease.

The chain employs TRBV5-1 and TRBJ2-1, with 7 bases fitting TRBD2. The CDR3 is 15 amino acids. With 0 bases clipped from V and 6 bases from J, the junction kept 6 bases outside the gene matches. CDR1 SGHRS and CDR2 YFSETQ come from the germline V gene. The CDR3 sequence: CASSLAGSGGNEQFF. DNA of the CDR3: TGCGCCAGCAGCTTGGCTGGATCGGGGGGCAATGAGCAGTTCTTC.

This clonotype was observed many times. The chain combines TRBV27 with TRBJ2-3; 11 bases map to TRBD2. After removal of 8 bases from V and 0 bases from J, the junction contained 10 bases not matched to a gene. Germline V gene lookup returns CDR1 MNHEY and CDR2 SMNVEV (reference sequence). CDR3 length: 17 residues. Here the CDR3 reads CASALAGATPSTDTQYF. CDR3 DNA sequence: TGTGCCAGCGCACTAGCGGGAGCCACCCCAAGCACAGATACGCAGTATTTT.

At least ten counts were recorded for this clonotype. The chain links TRBV30 to TRBJ2-1, with 7 bases matching TRBD2. This CDR3 spans 15 amino acids. From germline, CDR1 is GTSNPN and CDR2 SVGIG (reference sequence). J lost 4 bases, V lost 0 bases, and 6 bases had no gene match. CDR3 sequence: CAWSVTGTTYNEQFF. Here the CDR3 DNA reads TGTGCCTGGAGTGTCACCGGGACTACTTACAATGAGCAGTTCTTC.

This clonotype was counted ten times or more. The chain has TRBV7-2 and TRBJ2-7; maybe TRBD1 (6 bases). Germline V gives CDR1 SGHTA, CDR2 FQGNSA. Trimming left V 5 bases short and J 2 bases short, with 19 bases between. The CDR3 is made up of 16 amino acids. CDR3 sequence: CASSLTPGVGAYEQYF. The CDR3 nucleotides are TGTGCCAGCAGCCTCACCCCAGGGGTGGGGGCCTACGAGCAGTACTTC.

V gene TRBV6-1 combines with J gene TRBJ2-2; 10 bases line up with TRBD2. Germline loops: CDR1 MNHNS, CDR2 SASEGT. With 0 bases clipped from V and 0 bases from J, the junction kept 7 bases outside the gene matches. CDR3 size: 19 residues. CDR3: CASSEAASGRAANTGELFF. For the CDR3, the DNA is TGTGCCAGCAGTGAAGCTGCCAGCGGGAGGGCCGCGAACACCGGGGAGCTGTTTTTT.

This clonotype was found many times. The V and J genes are TRBV11-2 and TRBJ2-1; D may be TRBD1 or TRBD2 (5 bases each). V was pared by 1 base and J by 7 bases, with 17 bases between. The germline CDR1 and CDR2 sequences are SGHAT and FQNNGV. The CDR3 runs to 16 residues. The CDR3 DNA follows: TGTGCCAGCAGCTTAGTGGGCAGGGAGAGGGAGAATGAGCAGTTCTTC. Its protein is CASSLVGRERENEQFF. The full variable domain, rest sourced from reference TRBV11-2 and TRBJ2-1, is EAGVAQSPRYKIIEKRQSVAFWCNPISGHATLYWYQQILGQGPKLLIQFQNNGVVDDSQLPKDRFSAERLKGVDSTLKIQPAKLEDSAVYLCASSLVGRERENEQFFGPGTRLTVL.

This clonotype has a handful of counts. The gene calls are TRBV19 and TRBJ2-4, with 7 positions matching TRBD1. With 6 bases clipped from V and 9 bases from J, the junction kept 11 bases outside the gene matches. The CDR3 has 14 residues. CDR1 and CDR2 (germline): LNHDA, SQIVND (reference sequence). CDR3 loop: CASSLPGQRIIQYF. Here the CDR3 DNA reads TGTGCCAGTAGCTTACCGGGACAGCGGATCATTCAGTACTTC.

Only a few counts were recorded for this clonotype. The V and J genes are TRBV11-2 and TRBJ2-6; 9 bases are a match to TRBD1. The CDR3 consists of 20 residues. Looked up from germline, CDR1 is SGHAT and CDR2 is FQNNGV. V gave up 6 bases and J gave up 2 bases; unmatched junction bases: 17. CDR3 region: CASRRPGQGINKAGANVLTF. The CDR3, as DNA: TGTGCCAGCAGGAGACCGGGACAGGGAATCAATAAGGCTGGGGCCAACGTCCTGACTTTC. Together with reference TRBV11-2 and TRBJ2-6, the CDR3 gives the full variable domain: EAGVAQSPRYKIIEKRQSVAFWCNPISGHATLYWYQQILGQGPKLLIQFQNNGVVDDSQLPKDRFSAERLKGVDSTLKIQPAKLEDSAVYLCASRRPGQGINKAGANVLTFGAGSRLTVL.

This chain's CDR3 is CASIRGRVSRNTGELFF. The CDR3 DNA reads TGTGCCAGCATAAGGGGCAGGGTATCAAGGAACACCGGGGAGCTGTTTTTT. The chain uses TRBV28 and TRBJ2-2; D is perhaps TRBD1 (5 bases). The germline CDR1 and CDR2 sequences are MDHEN and SYDVKM. The CDR3 covers 17 residues. The V end lost 7 bases, the J end lost 1 base, and 19 bases lay between the germline ends. Full variable domain (missing parts from reference TRBV28 and TRBJ2-2): DVKVTQSSRYLVKRTGEKVFLECVQDMDHENMFWYRQDPGLGLRLIYFSYDVKMKEKGDIPEGYSVSREKKERFSLILESASTNQTSMYLCASIRGRVSRNTGELFFGEGSRLTVL.

The sample holds many counts of this clonotype. This chain connects TRBV28 to TRBJ2-6; 11 nucleotides align to TRBD2. Trimming cost V 6 bases and J 3 bases; bases outside gene matches: 4. Germline CDR1 reads MDHEN; CDR2 reads SYDVKM. CDR3 length: 16 residues. The CDR3 nucleotides read TGTGCCAGCAGACTTAGCGGGAGGGGTGGGGCCAACGTCCTGACTTTC. Translation gives CASRLSGRGGANVLTF.

The chain joins TRBV4-3 to TRBJ2-2; 12 bases match TRBD2. Germline CDR1 reads LGHNA; CDR2 reads YSLEER. The V and J ends lost 1 base and 8 bases, in that order; junction bases with no gene match: 5. CDR3 length equals 16 residues. In DNA, the CDR3 is TGCGCCAGCAGCCAAGGACTAGCGGGAGCCGGAGGGGAGCTGTTTTTT. Its protein is CASSQGLAGAGGELFF.

V usage is TRBV7-9 and J usage is TRBJ2-5; 8 bases map to TRBD1. The CDR3 is 14 residues long. Per germline, CDR1 SEHNR and CDR2 FQNEAQ (reference sequence). V dropped 5 bases and J dropped 4; count of bases not matched to a gene: 6. Written as DNA, the CDR3 is TGTGCCAGCAGCCAAACAGGACAGGGAGAGACCCAGTACTTC. It specifies CASSQTGQGETQYF.

As to this clonotype: Since a far larger clone is one base different, this is likely a read error. The chain recombines TRBV9 with TRBJ2-7; a possible D gene is TRBD2 (6 bases). Trimming left V 4 bases short and J 2 bases short, with 16 bases between. This CDR3 comprises 15 residues. Germline V gene lookup returns CDR1 SGDLS and CDR2 YYNGEE. The CDR3 here is CASSPFGGGPYEQYF. Written as DNA, the CDR3 is TGTGCCAGCAGCCCCTTTGGCGGAGGGCCCTACGAGCAGTACTTC.

This clonotype occurred many times. CDR3 coding DNA: TGCAGTGTTCCGACTAGCGGGAGGGCTGAAAAGCAGTACTTC. Its protein product is CSVPTSGRAEKQYF. J is TRBJ2-7 and V is TRBV20-1, with TRBD2 matching 14 bases. CDR3 length equals 14 residues. CDR1 and CDR2 from the germline V gene are DFQATT and SNEGSKA (reference sequence). The junction had 10 bases not matched to a gene; V was cut back by 7 bases and J by 8 bases.